The rows below give T cell receptor beta chains drawn from one sample of a study of human T cells and chemical hapten exposure. TCRdb independently ran MiXCR on the RACE reads; one entry per CDR3 protein. Among about 82,000 distinct CDR3 sequences listed, approximately 8% were seen once. Specimen: whole blood. Receptors were obtained from a male donor in good health. Some clones in this sample may be carry-over from other donors' samples. Each CDR3 is given with its conserved first and last residue. D genes are given only for firm matches. Rows may omit the clone size; those that give it use once, few, many or a size class.

D,J,V,size,CDR3,DNA
TRBD1,TRBJ2-3,TRBV4-3,many,CASSPRDRGADTQYF,TGCGCCAGCAGCCCCCGGGACAGGGGAGCAGATACGCAGTATTTT
TRBD1,TRBJ1-6,TRBV7-9,NA,CASSLLTYRDRPPYNSPLHF,TGTGCCAGCAGTTTGCTTACTTACCGGGACAGACCCCCCTATAATTCACCCCTCCACTTT
NA,TRBJ2-7,TRBV5-4,few,CASSSGGGGLYEQYF,TGTGCCAGCAGCTCCGGTGGTGGGGGTCTCTACGAGCAGTACTTC
TRBD1,TRBJ2-7,TRBV6-5,NA,CASSYSGTGTYEQYF,TGTGCCAGCAGTTACAGCGGGACAGGGACCTACGAGCAGTACTTC
NA,TRBJ2-4,TRBV5-6,NA,CASSSGIAKNIQYF,TGTGCCAGCAGCTCAGGGATAGCCAAAAACATTCAGTACTTC
NA,TRBJ1-1,TRBV5-1,few,CASSWGEQGSNTEAFF,TGCGCCAGCAGCTGGGGGGAACAGGGATCGAACACTGAAGCTTTCTTT
NA,TRBJ1-4,TRBV6-6,few,CASMSLGLLNEKLFF,TGTGCCAGCATGTCCCTAGGGTTGTTAAATGAAAAACTGTTTTTT
TRBD2,TRBJ2-5,TRBV20-1,many,CSARGGSGQETQYF,TGCAGTGCTAGGGGGGGGTCGGGACAAGAGACCCAGTACTTC
TRBD2,TRBJ2-3,TRBV7-2,NA,CASSLSGAGLGTDTQYF,TGTGCCAGCAGCCTCAGCGGGGCAGGGCTCGGAACAGATACGCAGTATTTT
NA,TRBJ2-6,TRBV6-4,many,CASSEGTGANVLTF,TGTGCCAGCAGTGAGGGGACAGGGGCCAACGTCCTGACTTTC
NA,TRBJ2-1,TRBV20-1,few,CSARVAGTFSPEQFF,TGCAGTGCTAGAGTGGCAGGGACCTTTTCCCCGGAGCAGTTCTTC
NA,TRBJ2-7,TRBV7-2,NA,CASSLGRGALIPYEQYF,TGTGCCAGCAGCTTAGGTAGGGGGGCGCTTATCCCCTACGAGCAGTACTTC
NA,TRBJ2-1,TRBV14,few,CASSQQGHGTLRNEQFF,TGTGCCAGCAGCCAACAGGGACACGGGACGCTTCGGAATGAGCAGTTCTTC
NA,TRBJ2-3,TRBV20-1,NA,CSARDGSLGGGKRAQYF,TGCAGTGCTAGAGATGGTTCCCTAGGAGGCGGGAAAAGAGCGCAGTATTTT
TRBD1,TRBJ2-3,TRBV10-3,NA,CAISETLAGGKADTQYF,TGTGCCATCAGTGAAACGTTGGCAGGGGGCAAGGCAGATACGCAGTATTTT
NA,TRBJ1-5,TRBV20-1,many,CSARGANNQPQHF,TGCAGTGCTAGAGGTGCAAACAATCAGCCCCAGCATTTT
TRBD1,TRBJ1-1,TRBV13,NA,CASSLDRNDMNTEAFF,TGTGCCAGCAGCCTGGACAGGAACGACATGAACACTGAAGCTTTCTTT
NA,TRBJ2-6,TRBV11-2,few,CASSLRQISGANVLTF,TGTGCCAGCAGCCTACGACAGATCTCTGGGGCCAACGTCCTGACTTTC
TRBD1,TRBJ1-1,TRBV12-3/TRBV12-4,NA,CASSKDRGLTEAFF,TGTGCCAGCAGTAAGGACAGGGGGCTTACTGAAGCTTTCTTT
NA,TRBJ2-2,TRBV27,NA,CASSLPNTGELFF,TGTGCCAGCAGTTTACCGAACACCGGGGAGCTGTTTTTT
NA,TRBJ2-7,TRBV9,NA,CASSPQGGPAYEQYF,TGTGCCAGCAGCCCCCAGGGGGGCCCCGCCTACGAGCAGTACTTC
NA,TRBJ1-2,TRBV12-3/TRBV12-4,few,CASSWGGSYGYTF,TGTGCCAGCAGTTGGGGGGGGAGCTATGGCTACACCTTC
TRBD2,TRBJ2-3,TRBV10-2,NA,CASSPGLAADTQYF,TGCGCCAGCAGCCCTGGACTAGCGGCAGATACGCAGTATTTT